The 21 T cell receptor beta chains below were found in one sample sequenced in a study of blood T cell repertoires in COVID-19. Assay used: immunoSEQ multiplex PCR; TCRdb lists only in-frame clones, some missing. The data show some 360,000 clones, 70% to 90% seen once. Material: peripheral blood. The receptor source for this set is a woman in her sixties with COVID-19, enrolled during active disease.

V is TRBV24-1 and J is TRBJ2-7, with 9 bases identical to TRBD1. CDR1 and CDR2 from the germline V gene are KGHDR and SFDVKD. The junction had 9 bases not matched to a gene; V was cut back by 4 bases and J by 6 bases. There are 15 residues in the CDR3. CDR3 coding DNA: TGTGCCACCAGTGACCCTGGGACAGGGCAGGGCGAGCAGTACTTC. Encoded protein: CATSDPGTGQGEQYF.

The chain carries TRBV7-2 and TRBJ1-5; 8 bases are shared with TRBD1. The junction had 10 bases not matched to a gene; V was cut back by 5 bases and J by 4 bases. Germline V gene data show CDR1 as SGHTA and CDR2 as FQGNSA. The length of the CDR3 is 16 residues. CDR3 protein: CASSQFGQGANQPQHF. In DNA form, the CDR3 reads TGTGCCAGCAGCCAGTTTGGGCAGGGGGCGAATCAGCCCCAGCATTTT.

This chain uses TRBV6-5 with TRBJ1-5; D is possibly TRBD1 (5 bases). In germline, CDR1 is MNHEY, CDR2 SVGAGI. V was shortened by 6 bases and J by 7 bases, with 10 bases between the two germline ends. CDR3 length: 12 amino acids. CDR3 nucleotides: TGTGCCAGCAGCTCCCGGGGGCAGCCCCAGCATTTT. This gives the protein CASSSRGQPQHF.

The rearrangement uses TRBV19 and TRBJ2-4, with 9 bases lining up with TRBD1. Trimming took 3 bases from V and 5 from J; bases not matched to a gene: 5. The CDR3 has 15 amino acids. CDR1 LNHDA and CDR2 SQIVND come from the germline V gene (reference sequence). CDR3 residues: CASSIVRTGENIQYF. The CDR3 DNA reads as TGTGCCAGTAGTATTGTACGGACAGGGGAAAACATTCAGTACTTC.

The chain carries TRBV13 and TRBJ2-7; D gene ambiguous. Trimming took 5 bases from V and 2 from J, leaving 10 bases between them. The CDR3 sequence is 13 residues long. The germline V gene encodes CDR1 PRHDT and CDR2 FYEKMQ (reference sequence). Written as DNA, the CDR3 is TGTGCCAGCAGCCTGGCCTTGGCCTACGAGCAGTACTTC. Protein: CASSLALAYEQYF.

The chain has TRBV6-8 and TRBJ1-2; TRBD1 is a possible D gene (5 bases). The V and J ends lost 4 bases and 4 bases respectively, with 16 bases between them. CDR1 and CDR2 from the germline V gene are MNHGY and SAAAGT. CDR3 length: 15 amino acids. The CDR3 is CASSCQGPNSYGYTF. CDR3 sequence (DNA): TGTGCCAGCAGTTGTCAGGGCCCAAACTCCTATGGCTACACCTTC.

The genes are TRBV24-1 and TRBJ1-1; D unresolved. V lost 4 bases and J lost 4, with 9 bases in between. CDR3 length: 13 amino acids. Germline values: CDR1 KGHDR, CDR2 SFDVKD. The CDR3 bases are TGTGCCACCAGTGACGGAGGCGGCACTGAAGCTTTCTTT. Translation gives CATSDGGGTEAFF.

V is TRBV5-1 and J is TRBJ2-2; 9 nucleotides align to TRBD1. The length of the CDR3 is 15 residues. CDR1 and CDR2 from the germline V gene are SGHRS and YFSETQ. V was clipped by 4 bases and J by 6 bases; unmatched bases: 7. DNA of the CDR3: TGCGCCAGCAGCCTTCGGGACAGGGCTTCCGGGGAGCTGTTTTTT. It encodes CASSLRDRASGELFF.

The chain combines TRBV6-5 with TRBJ1-1; possible D gene TRBD1, 6 bases. Per germline, CDR1 MNHEY and CDR2 SVGAGI. Between the trimmed V and J ends, which lost 4 bases and 1 base, there was a span of 13 bases. The CDR3 consists of 15 residues. CDR3 protein: CASSSGQLKNTEAFF. DNA of the CDR3: TGTGCCAGCAGTTCAGGACAGCTAAAGAACACTGAAGCTTTCTTT.

V is TRBV12-3 or TRBV12-4 and J is TRBJ1-2, with 7 nucleotides matching TRBD1. With 6 bases clipped from V and 8 bases from J, the junction kept 9 bases outside the gene matches. CDR3 length equals 13 residues. The CDR3 loop is CASRAQGVKGYTF. CDR3 nucleotides: TGTGCCAGCAGGGCCCAGGGGGTGAAAGGCTACACCTTC.

The rearrangement joins TRBV4-1 to TRBJ1-2, with TRBD1 as a possible D gene (5 bases). Germline CDR1 reads MGHRA; CDR2 reads YSYEKL. This CDR3 is 16 amino acids long. Trimming removed 3 bases at V and 3 bases at J, with 17 bases between. Written as DNA, the CDR3 is TGCGCCAGCAGCCATACTCAGACAGTAGTGGACTATGGCTACACCTTC. It is translated as CASSHTQTVVDYGYTF.

The chain combines TRBV18 with TRBJ2-2; 12 bases align to TRBD2. CDR3 size: 16 residues. Germline V lookup: CDR1 KGHSH, CDR2 LQKENI. Trimming took 6 bases from V and 2 from J; bases not matched to a gene: 4. CDR3 sequence (DNA): TGTGCCAGCTCGCGGACTAGCGGGACTAACACCGGGGAGCTGTTTTTT. Translated: CASSRTSGTNTGELFF. The whole variable domain, filled in from reference TRBV18 and TRBJ2-2, reads NAGVMQNPRHLVRRRGQEARLRCSPMKGHSHVYWYRQLPEEGLKFMVYLQKENIIDESGMPKERFSAEFPKEGPSILRIQQVVRGDSAAYFCASSRTSGTNTGELFFGEGSRLTVL.

The chain combines TRBV6-4 with TRBJ2-7; a possible D gene is TRBD2 (5 bases). Germline V lookup: CDR1 MRHNA, CDR2 SNTAGT. The CDR3 has 16 residues. The V end was cut by 0 bases, the J end by 6 bases, with 18 bases between. CDR3 in DNA: TGTGCCAGCAGTGACTCAATTTTTTCGGGATTATCCGAGCAGTACTTC. Translation gives CASSDSIFSGLSEQYF.

J is TRBJ2-2 and V is TRBV5-4; 11 positions agree with TRBD1. CDR1 SGHNT and CDR2 YYREEE come from the germline V gene (reference sequence). The CDR3 has 14 amino acids. With 5 bases clipped from V and 8 bases from J, the junction kept 5 bases outside the gene matches. CDR3 sequence reads: CASSKGQGDGELFF. Here the CDR3 DNA reads TGTGCCAGCAGTAAGGGACAGGGGGATGGGGAGCTGTTTTTT.

The V call is TRBV25-1, the J call TRBJ2-7; weak D call: TRBD1 (6 bases). The CDR3 has 16 residues. V was pared by 3 bases and J by 7 bases, with 22 bases between. The germline CDR1 and CDR2 sequences are MGHDK and SYGVNS. The CDR3 protein is CASSDLGTYLTGEQYF. CDR3 sequence (DNA): TGTGCCAGCAGTGACTTGGGGACATACCTCACCGGGGAGCAGTACTTC.

V and J are TRBV7-6 and TRBJ1-1; 8 positions agree with TRBD1. The V segment lost 5 bases and the J segment 1 base; nucleotides outside the gene matches: 3. The CDR3 is 14 residues long. In germline, CDR1 is SGHVS, CDR2 FNYEAQ. CDR3 sequence (DNA): TGTGCCAGCAGCAAACAGGGGGGGAACACTGAAGCTTTCTTT. Protein sequence: CASSKQGGNTEAFF.

The J gene is TRBJ2-1, the V gene TRBV3-1 (or the pseudogene TRBV3-2); 7 bases fit TRBD1. With 5 bases clipped from V and 8 bases from J, the junction kept 9 bases outside the gene matches. The germline V gene encodes CDR1 LGHDT and CDR2 YNNKEL (reference sequence). This CDR3 has 14 amino acids. The CDR3 spells CASSSRQGVDEQFF. The CDR3 DNA is TGTGCCAGCAGCTCTCGACAGGGTGTGGATGAGCAGTTCTTC.

The gene calls are TRBV3-1 (or the pseudogene TRBV3-2) and TRBJ1-1, with D possibly being TRBD1 (6 bases). Trimming took off 2 bases at V and 1 base at J, with 8 bases between the two ends. CDR1 LGHDT and CDR2 YNNKEL come from the germline V gene (reference sequence). The CDR3 runs 14 residues. The CDR3 nucleotides read TGTGCCAGCAGCCAACTGGGACAGAACACTGAAGCTTTCTTT. Its translation is CASSQLGQNTEAFF.

This clone has only one observation. A read error may produce the germline difference seen at one junction end. This rearrangement joins TRBV6-2 or TRBV6-3 to TRBJ1-5, with D uncertain. Germline V gives CDR1 MNHEY, CDR2 SVGEGT. The CDR3 spans 13 residues. The CDR3 bases are TGTGCCAGCAGTTACTATGGCAACCAGCCCCAGCATTTT. This sequence encodes CASSYYGNQPQHF.

This chain links TRBV18 with TRBJ1-1; TRBD1 matches 8 bases. V shed 1 base, J shed 5 bases, and the junction held 18 bases outside the gene matches. The CDR3 loop spans 19 amino acids. Per the germline V gene, CDR1 is KGHSH and CDR2 is LQKENI. CDR3 sequence reads: CASSPLPPTGTGHGTEAFF. For the CDR3, the DNA is TGTGCCAGCTCACCACTCCCACCCACCGGGACAGGTCATGGGACTGAAGCTTTCTTT.

The chain's CDR3 is CASSEVGGKGQPQHF. DNA of the CDR3: TGTGCCAGCAGTGAAGTAGGAGGGAAGGGTCAGCCCCAGCATTTT. The chain recombines TRBV2 with TRBJ1-5; D gene unclear. Germline CDR1 SNHLY, CDR2 FYNNEI. The V gene lost 1 base and the J gene lost 6 bases, with 13 bases spanning the gap. The length of the CDR3 is 15 residues.